One and the same sample provided the 15 T cell receptor beta chains below, sequenced in a study of CD8 T cells in Susac syndrome. cDNA came from about 0.5 to 1 ug RNA primed by random hexamers. In TCRdb, the immunoSEQ multiplex PCR reads were re-called with MiXCR into one record per CDR3 protein. Found here are roughly 140,000 distinct CDR3 sequences, around 95% of them singletons; the top ten hold over 0.075%. The sequencing sample was made of CD4+ T cells from PBMCs. The receptors shown here come from a human donor with Susac syndrome.

J is TRBJ1-5 and V is TRBV19; weak D call: TRBD1 (5 bases). This CDR3 has 16 residues. The V gene's germline CDR1 is LNHDA and CDR2 SQIVND (reference sequence). V gave up 8 bases and J gave up 1 base, with 18 bases separating them. CDR3 sequence reads: CASRAGRRESNQPQHF. As DNA, the CDR3 is TGTGCCAGTCGGGCAGGGAGGCGAGAAAGCAATCAGCCCCAGCATTTT.

The CDR3 DNA follows: TGCAGCGCCAGGGGGGACAGGGGACTGTTTTTT. This sequence encodes CSARGDRGLFF. The chain recombines TRBV20-1 with TRBJ1-4; 10 nucleotides line up with TRBD1. There are 11 residues in the CDR3. Per germline, CDR1 DFQATT and CDR2 SNEGSKA (reference sequence).

The rearrangement uses TRBV13 and TRBJ1-2, with 7 nucleotides matching TRBD1. V was pared by 10 bases and J by 3 bases, with 11 bases of the junction left unmatched. The germline CDR1 and CDR2 sequences are PRHDT and FYEKMQ (reference sequence). This CDR3 has 14 amino acids. The CDR3 loop reads CATLQEGADYGYTF. CDR3 in DNA: TGTGCCACTCTGCAAGAGGGGGCTGACTATGGCTACACCTTC.

This chain joins TRBV18 and TRBJ2-7; 7 bases line up with TRBD1. The length of the CDR3 is 13 residues. The J segment lost 3 bases and the V segment lost 5 bases, leaving 4 bases of the junction unmatched. Germline loops: CDR1 KGHSH, CDR2 LQKENI. The CDR3 spells CASSTGQNYEQYF. The DNA for the CDR3 is TGTGCCAGCTCAACGGGACAGAACTACGAGCAGTACTTC.

The genes are TRBV7-2 and TRBJ1-5; D might be TRBD1 (6 bases). The CDR3 runs to 15 residues. The V end was cut by 5 bases, the J end by 3 bases, with 14 bases between. The germline CDR1 and CDR2 sequences are SGHTA and FQGNSA. The CDR3 nucleotides read TGTGCCAGCAGCCCGAGGGACAAGCCCAATCAGCCCCAGCATTTT. Its translation is CASSPRDKPNQPQHF.

The CDR3 loop is CSVVLGGGFGTGELFF. The CDR3 DNA is TGCAGCGTTGTACTCGGGGGAGGTTTCGGGACCGGGGAGCTGTTTTTT. The genes are TRBV29-1 and TRBJ2-2; D is possibly TRBD2 (6 bases). This CDR3 comprises 16 residues. CDR1 and CDR2 from the germline V gene are SQVTM and ANQGSEA. V lost 4 bases, J lost 5 bases, and 20 bases lay in between.

The chain links TRBV6-5 to TRBJ2-1; D not resolved. The germline CDR1 and CDR2 sequences are MNHEY and SVGAGI. V was shortened by 6 bases and J by 4 bases, with 4 bases between the two germline ends. This CDR3 contains 11 residues. CDR3 nucleotide sequence: TGTGCCAGCAGACAGTACAATGAGCAGTTCTTC. As protein: CASRQYNEQFF.

This clonotype was seen more than once but under ten times. The gene calls are TRBV12-3 or TRBV12-4 and TRBJ2-7; D not certain. The V end lost 5 bases, the J end lost 2 bases, and 13 bases lay between the germline ends. This CDR3 is built from 14 residues. The CDR3 nucleotides are TGTGCCAGCAGTCTAAGACATGGAACCTACGAGCAGTACTTC. Translated, it gives CASSLRHGTYEQYF.

The chain couples TRBV4-2 to TRBJ2-5; weak D call: TRBD2 (5 bases). Germline V CDR1 and CDR2: LGHNA, YNFKEQ. V was trimmed by 1 base and J by 6 bases, leaving 12 bases between them. The CDR3 covers 14 residues. As DNA, the CDR3 is TGTGCCAGCAGCCAAGCCGACGCCGGGAAGACCCAGTACTTC. Translating gives CASSQADAGKTQYF.

This clonotype came up once. V and J are TRBV14 and TRBJ2-4; 10 positions agree with TRBD2. Germline V gene lookup returns CDR1 SGHDN and CDR2 FVKESK. V was clipped by 0 bases and J by 4 bases; unmatched bases: 12. The CDR3 sequence is 19 residues long. The CDR3 loop reads CASSQDRSASGGFKNIQYF. CDR3 nucleotide sequence: TGTGCCAGCAGCCAAGATAGGTCGGCTAGCGGGGGCTTTAAAAACATTCAGTACTTC.

This chain uses TRBV5-1 with TRBJ2-7; 8 positions match TRBD1. Per the germline V gene, CDR1 is SGHRS and CDR2 is YFSETQ. This CDR3 has 15 amino acids. The V and J ends lost 4 bases and 0 bases, in that order; junction bases with no gene match: 6. CDR3 in DNA: TGCGCCAGCAGCCCAGGACAGGGACTCTCCTACGAGCAGTACTTC. Translated, it gives CASSPGQGLSYEQYF.

The chain uses TRBV4-1 and TRBJ2-2; D call uncertain. The CDR3 covers 15 residues. The V gene's germline CDR1 is MGHRA and CDR2 YSYEKL. V was pared by 0 bases and J by 0 bases, with 5 bases between. CDR3 sequence reads: CASSQEGTNTGELFF. In DNA, the CDR3 is TGCGCCAGCAGCCAAGAGGGCACGAACACCGGGGAGCTGTTTTTT.

V and J are TRBV3-1 and TRBJ1-5, with D perhaps matching TRBD1 (5 bases). V was clipped by 5 bases and J by 4 bases, with 9 bases between them. The CDR3 length is 13 residues. Looked up from germline, CDR1 is LGHDT and CDR2 is YNNKEL (reference sequence). CDR3 nucleotide sequence: TGTGCCAGCAGCTCGCGGACAAATCAGCCCCAGCATTTT. It yields the protein CASSSRTNQPQHF. The full variable domain, rest sourced from reference TRBV3-1 and TRBJ1-5, is DTAVSQTPKYLVTQMGNDKSIKCEQNLGHDTMYWYKQDSKKFLKIMFSYNNKELIINETVPNRFSPKSPDKAHLNLHINSLELGDSAVYFCASSSRTNQPQHFGDGTRLSIL.

The chain carries TRBV20-1 and TRBJ2-7, with 8 bases matching TRBD1. V gave up 8 bases and J gave up 2 bases; unmatched junction bases: 14. The CDR3 is made up of 15 amino acids. Per germline, CDR1 DFQATT and CDR2 SNEGSKA (reference sequence). The CDR3 region has the DNA TGCAGTCCAGGGGCCAAACAGGGGGTGACCTACGAGCAGTACTTC. It specifies CSPGAKQGVTYEQYF.

This chain connects TRBV7-3 to TRBJ2-3; TRBD2 aligns across 13 bases. The CDR3 is made up of 14 amino acids. The germline CDR1 and CDR2 sequences are SGHTA and FQGTGA. Germline trimming cut 10 bases from V and 8 bases from J; bases unmatched to any gene: 9. The DNA of the CDR3 is TGTGCCACCGGACTAGCGGGAGAAGGTGGTACGCAGTATTTT. Translating gives CATGLAGEGGTQYF.